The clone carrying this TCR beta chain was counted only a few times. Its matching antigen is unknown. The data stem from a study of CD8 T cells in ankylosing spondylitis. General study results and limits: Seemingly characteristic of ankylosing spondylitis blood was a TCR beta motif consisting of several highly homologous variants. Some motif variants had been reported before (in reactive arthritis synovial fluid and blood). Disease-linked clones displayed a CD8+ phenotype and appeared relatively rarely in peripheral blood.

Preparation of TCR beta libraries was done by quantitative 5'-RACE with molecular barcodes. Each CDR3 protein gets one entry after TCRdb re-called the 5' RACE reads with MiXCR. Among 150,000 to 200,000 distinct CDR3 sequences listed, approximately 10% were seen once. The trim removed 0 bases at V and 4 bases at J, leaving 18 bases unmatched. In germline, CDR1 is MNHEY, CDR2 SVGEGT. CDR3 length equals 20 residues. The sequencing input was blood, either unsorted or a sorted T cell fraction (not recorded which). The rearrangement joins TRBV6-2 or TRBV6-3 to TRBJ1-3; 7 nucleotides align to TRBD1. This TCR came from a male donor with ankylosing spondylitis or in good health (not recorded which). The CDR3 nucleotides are TGTGCCAGCAGTTACTCGGGTCTTGGTATAGGGGGCTTGAGCGGAAACACCATATATTTT. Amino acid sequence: CASSYSGLGIGGLSGNTIYF.